The TCR beta chain under discussion was sequenced for a study of blood T cell repertoires in COVID-19. Across the whole study: T cells, B-cell-depleted T cells, or PBMCs supplied cDNA or gDNA.

Those who participated ranged in age from roughly 18 to 89 years and resided in 20 to 30 US areas. Germline CDR1 is SEHNR and CDR2 is FQNEAQ (reference sequence). Trimming shortened V by 3 bases and J by 4 bases, and 4 bases separated the two germline ends. CDR3 length equals 12 residues. Libraries were prepared by immunoSEQ multiplex PCR; TCRdb keeps only in-frame clonotypes and omits some of them. In the table there are 250,000 to 300,000 clones, roughly 85% of which are singletons. Sequences were obtained from PBMCs or T cells enriched from blood (not recorded which). The receptor was derived from a man aged 40-49 years who had been exposed to COVID-19. The genes are TRBV7-9 and TRBJ1-5; D uncertain. In DNA form, the CDR3 reads TGTGCCAGCAGCTTTACTAATCAGCCCCAGCATTTT. It is translated as CASSFTNQPQHF.